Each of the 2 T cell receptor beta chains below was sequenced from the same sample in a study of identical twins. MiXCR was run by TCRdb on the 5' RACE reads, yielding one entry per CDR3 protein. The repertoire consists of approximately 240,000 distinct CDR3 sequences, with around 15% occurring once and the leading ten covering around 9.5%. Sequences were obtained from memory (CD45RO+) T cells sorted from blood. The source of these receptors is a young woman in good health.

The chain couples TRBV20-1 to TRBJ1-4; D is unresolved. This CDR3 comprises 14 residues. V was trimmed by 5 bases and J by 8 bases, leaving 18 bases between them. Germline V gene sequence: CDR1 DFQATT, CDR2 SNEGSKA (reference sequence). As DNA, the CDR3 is TGCAGTGCTCCCGAGCCCGGACGCCTCGAAAAACTGTTTTTT. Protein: CSAPEPGRLEKLFF.

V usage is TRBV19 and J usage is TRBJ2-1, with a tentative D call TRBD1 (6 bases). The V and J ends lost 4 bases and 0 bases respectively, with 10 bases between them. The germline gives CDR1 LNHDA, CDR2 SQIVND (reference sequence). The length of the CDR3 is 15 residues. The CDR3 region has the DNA TGTGCCAGTAGTAGGCAGGGGAGCTCCTACAATGAGCAGTTCTTC. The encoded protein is CASSRQGSSYNEQFF. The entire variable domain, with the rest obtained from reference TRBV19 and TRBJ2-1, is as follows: DGGITQSPKYLFRKEGQNVTLSCEQNLNHDAMYWYRQDPGQGLRLIYYSQIVNDFQKGDIAEGYSVSREKKESFPLTVTSAQKNPTAFYLCASSRQGSSYNEQFFGPGTRLTVL.